Following are 30 T cell receptor beta chains from one sample sequenced in a study of neurological immune-mediated disorders. In TCRdb, the 5' RACE reads were re-called with MiXCR into one record per CDR3 protein. The table has fewer than 50,000 distinct CDR3 sequences, approximately 12% seen once. As to time point: longitudinal time-point 3. Sequencing was carried out using PBMCs. Receptors were obtained from a male donor with HTLV-1-associated myelopathy (HAM/TSP).

In this sample, this clonotype turned up many times. This chain links TRBV5-1 with TRBJ1-2; possible D gene TRBD1, 6 bases. In germline, CDR1 is SGHRS, CDR2 YFSETQ. CDR3 length: 14 amino acids. The V end lost 1 base, the J end lost 4 bases, and 11 bases lay between the germline ends. In nucleotides, the CDR3 is TGCGCCAGCAGCTTGATGGACAGCTCCTATGGCTACACCTTC. Protein: CASSLMDSSYGYTF.

This clonotype has at least ten counts. The chain links TRBV20-1 to TRBJ1-2, with D hard to call. This CDR3 contains 14 residues. The germline V gene encodes CDR1 DFQATT and CDR2 SNEGSKA (reference sequence). V was trimmed by 2 bases and J by 7 bases, leaving 17 bases between them. The CDR3 protein is CSARPGWPEGGYTF. CDR3 bases: TGCAGTGCTAGACCAGGATGGCCCGAAGGTGGCTACACCTTC.

Sample share makes this clonotype medium-sized. V and J are TRBV7-9 and TRBJ2-1; D possibly matches TRBD1 or TRBD2 (5 bases each). V lost 6 bases and J lost 8, with 14 bases in between. This CDR3 is built from 13 residues. Germline CDR1 and CDR2: SEHNR and FQNEAQ (reference sequence). The CDR3 bases are TGTGCCAGCAGTTCTTCCGGGACCGATGAGCAGTTCTTC. Its protein is CASSSSGTDEQFF.

This clonotype was observed many times. V is TRBV9 and J is TRBJ1-1; no definite D call. The germline V and J ends were trimmed by 2 bases and 2 bases, with 10 bases remaining between them. Looked up from germline, CDR1 is SGDLS and CDR2 is YYNGEE. The CDR3 is 14 residues long. The CDR3 bases are TGTGCCAGCAGCGTCGACGGAGGAAACACTGAAGCTTTCTTT. Amino acid sequence: CASSVDGGNTEAFF.

This clonotype has at least ten counts. The rearrangement uses TRBV7-9 and TRBJ1-4, with D possibly matching TRBD1 (5 bases). Germline CDR1 and CDR2: SEHNR and FQNEAQ (reference sequence). Trimming stripped 3 bases from V and 8 bases from J, with 13 bases between. The CDR3 extends over 14 amino acids. CDR3 coding DNA: TGTGCCAGCAGCTTTACCCAGGGTTACGAAAAACTGTTTTTT. Its protein product is CASSFTQGYEKLFF.

This clonotype has at least ten counts. CDR3 nucleotides: TGCGCCAGCACCCAACAGGGGCCTACCTACGAGCAGTACTTC. Its protein product is CASTQQGPTYEQYF. The V and J genes are TRBV5-1 and TRBJ2-7, with 7 bases that match TRBD1. The CDR3 extends over 14 amino acids. Germline V CDR1 and CDR2: SGHRS, YFSETQ. Unmatched junction bases numbered 8, after V lost 6 bases and J lost 2 bases.

The V gene is TRBV20-1, the J gene TRBJ2-1, with D possibly matching TRBD2 (5 bases). The CDR3 consists of 12 residues. The germline CDR1 and CDR2 sequences are DFQATT and SNEGSKA (reference sequence). V was shortened by 3 bases and J by 6 bases, with 9 bases between the two germline ends. This CDR3 reads CSASTGFNEQFF. Written as DNA, the CDR3 is TGCAGTGCTAGTACGGGGTTCAATGAGCAGTTCTTC.

Only a few counts were recorded for this clonotype. V gene TRBV7-9 combines with J gene TRBJ2-2, with D possibly called TRBD1 or TRBD2 (5 bases each). The CDR3 is 14 amino acids. Germline loops: CDR1 SEHNR, CDR2 FQNEAQ (reference sequence). The ends were cut back, 5 bases at V and 4 bases at J, with 11 bases in the middle. As DNA, the CDR3 is TGTGCCAGCAGCCGACAGAGGGGCACCGGGGAGCTGTTTTTT. It yields the protein CASSRQRGTGELFF.

At least ten counts were recorded for this clonotype. This rearrangement joins TRBV20-1 to TRBJ2-7; 9 nucleotides line up with TRBD2. There are 12 residues in the CDR3. The germline CDR1 and CDR2 sequences are DFQATT and SNEGSKA (reference sequence). J lost 4 bases, V lost 3 bases, and 1 base had no gene match. For the CDR3, the DNA is TGCAGTGCTAGGCTAGCGGGGTACGAGCAGTACTTC. Amino acids: CSARLAGYEQYF.

This clonotype has more than one count but fewer than ten. J is TRBJ2-7 and V is TRBV9, with 8 positions matching TRBD1. Trimming cost V 3 bases and J 2 bases; bases outside gene matches: 7. The CDR3 totals 15 residues. Germline lookup yields CDR1 SGDLS and CDR2 YYNGEE. The CDR3 is CASSGPGGAPYEQYF. Written as DNA, the CDR3 is TGTGCCAGCAGCGGGCCAGGGGGCGCTCCCTACGAGCAGTACTTC.

With regard to this clonotype: One base away lies a much larger clone, so this may be a sequencing read error. This chain links TRBV7-2 with TRBJ2-1; tentative D call: TRBD1 (6 bases). V lost 5 bases, J lost 1 base, and 12 bases lay in between. Germline values: CDR1 SGHTA, CDR2 FQGNSA. This CDR3 has 15 amino acids. Written as DNA, the CDR3 is TGTGCCAGCAGCCAGGTCAGGGGTTCCTACAATGAGCAGTTCTTC. It translates to CASSQVRGSYNEQFF.

This clonotype was recorded many times. The chain is built from TRBV30 and TRBJ1-6; TRBD1 aligns across 7 bases. Losses at the gene ends were 6 bases for V and 6 bases for J; bases not matched to a gene: 5. The CDR3 runs to 13 residues. Germline CDR1 reads GTSNPN; CDR2 reads SVGIG (reference sequence). Here the CDR3 DNA reads TGTGCCTGCAACCGGGACAGTAATTCACCCCTCCACTTT. This gives the protein CACNRDSNSPLHF.

This clonotype was recorded many times. This sequence joins TRBV5-1 and TRBJ1-2; 9 bases agree with TRBD1. Germline values: CDR1 SGHRS, CDR2 YFSETQ. J was trimmed by 7 bases and V by 3 bases; bases with no gene match: 7. CDR3 length: 14 residues. This CDR3 reads CASSSGTGSGGYTF. The CDR3 DNA is TGCGCCAGCAGCTCAGGGACAGGGAGCGGTGGCTACACCTTC.

V is TRBV7-2 and J is TRBJ2-3; no clear D. Germline CDR1 is SGHTA and CDR2 is FQGNSA. This CDR3 has 16 amino acids. The V gene lost 2 bases and the J gene lost 9 bases, with 21 bases spanning the gap. The CDR3 here is CASSLRVTTSAETQYF. In DNA form, the CDR3 reads TGTGCCAGCAGCTTAAGGGTTACGACCTCGGCGGAGACGCAGTATTTT.

This clonotype was picked up many times. This rearrangement joins TRBV5-1 to TRBJ2-7, with 8 bases identical to TRBD1. J lost 1 base, V lost 4 bases, and 4 bases had no gene match. The CDR3 spans 14 residues. The germline V gene encodes CDR1 SGHRS and CDR2 YFSETQ. The CDR3 DNA reads TGCGCCAGCAGCGAACGGACAGGGTCCTACGAGCAGTACTTC. Translation gives CASSERTGSYEQYF.

This clonotype has a count of ten or more. This sequence joins TRBV12-3 or TRBV12-4 and TRBJ1-6; D not certain. The CDR3 length is 17 residues. V was trimmed by 1 base and J by 11 bases, leaving 21 bases between them. CDR3 in DNA: TGTGCCAGCAGTTTAGGCGGCGGAGTCACTTCCACGACACCCCTCCACTTT. Amino acids: CASSLGGGVTSTTPLHF.

Ten or more counts support this clonotype. J is TRBJ2-3 and V is TRBV5-5; 11 bases match TRBD2. The CDR3 is 17 residues long. Germline-derived CDR1 and CDR2 are SGHKS and YYEKEE (reference sequence). Trimming at V came to 4 bases and at J to 4 bases, leaving 11 bases not matched to a gene. The CDR3 here is CASSKGSGGAVADTQYF. CDR3 bases: TGTGCCAGCAGCAAAGGTAGCGGGGGGGCCGTCGCAGATACGCAGTATTTT.

This clonotype was detected only a few times. V usage is TRBV5-6 and J usage is TRBJ1-2, with 12 bases fitting TRBD1. CDR1 is SGHDT and CDR2 is YYEEEE in the germline V gene. After removal of 3 bases from V and 4 bases from J, the junction contained 4 bases not matched to a gene. This CDR3 region has 15 residues. DNA of the CDR3: TGTGCCAGCAGCTGGGGGACAGGGGGCACCTATGGCTACACCTTC. Translation gives CASSWGTGGTYGYTF.

In this sample, this clonotype turned up many times. The chain links TRBV30 to TRBJ2-5, with D tentatively TRBD1 or TRBD2 (5 bases each). Trimming took off 1 base at V and 5 bases at J, with 17 bases between the two ends. This CDR3 contains 15 residues. Germline CDR1 and CDR2: GTSNPN and SVGIG (reference sequence). The CDR3 coding sequence is TGTGCCTGGAGTGATATGGGGGTAGCTTTGGAGACCCAGTACTTC. Its protein is CAWSDMGVALETQYF.

This clonotype was counted ten times or more. This chain links TRBV10-3 with TRBJ2-1; D is unresolved. The CDR3 loop spans 13 amino acids. Germline CDR1 ENHRY, CDR2 SYGVKD. Trimming cost V 3 bases and J 5 bases, with 8 bases left between them. The CDR3 reads CAISDSANNEQFF. CDR3 in DNA: TGTGCCATCAGTGACAGCGCAAACAATGAGCAGTTCTTC.

This clonotype has a count of ten or more. The rearrangement uses TRBV27 and TRBJ1-1; 7 bases line up with TRBD1. Trimming removed 6 bases from V and 7 bases from J; junction bases left unmatched: 11. Germline V gene sequence: CDR1 MNHEY, CDR2 SMNVEV (reference sequence). The CDR3 runs to 14 residues. In DNA form, the CDR3 reads TGTGCCAGCAGGACAGGACAGGTGGGAGGTGAAGCTTTCTTT. Its translation is CASRTGQVGGEAFF.

This clonotype was counted a few times. The V and J genes are TRBV6-6 and TRBJ1-5, with 8 bases aligning to TRBD1. Unmatched junction bases numbered 4, after V lost 2 bases and J lost 7 bases. This CDR3 has 14 residues. Germline loops: CDR1 MNHNY, CDR2 SVGAGI (reference sequence). The CDR3 sequence is CASSYDRGTQPQHF. The CDR3 bases are TGTGCCAGCAGTTACGACAGGGGTACGCAGCCCCAGCATTTT.

This clonotype appeared many times. The chain links TRBV6-2 or TRBV6-3 to TRBJ2-2, with a weak D call TRBD1 (5 bases). The CDR3 runs to 18 residues. Trimming removed 0 bases from V and 6 bases from J, with 20 bases in between. CDR1 and CDR2 (germline): MNHEY, SVGEGT. The CDR3 here is CASSYSIVDSVSPGELFF. The CDR3 region has the DNA TGTGCCAGCAGTTACTCGATTGTCGACAGCGTATCACCCGGGGAGCTGTTTTTT.

This clonotype was counted ten times or more. The chain couples TRBV13 to TRBJ2-5, with D unclear. CDR3 length: 11 amino acids. The V end lost 4 bases, the J end lost 9 bases, and 9 bases lay between the germline ends. Per germline, CDR1 PRHDT and CDR2 FYEKMQ (reference sequence). The chain's CDR3 is CASSSDQSQYF. The CDR3 region has the DNA TGTGCCAGCAGCTCGGACCAATCCCAGTACTTC.

This clonotype was picked up many times. The rearrangement uses TRBV5-6 and TRBJ2-7; D is unclear. Between the trimmed V and J ends, which lost 0 bases and 2 bases, there was a span of 3 bases. The V gene's germline CDR1 is SGHDT and CDR2 YYEEEE. This CDR3 comprises 12 residues. The CDR3, as DNA: TGTGCCAGCAGCTTGGCGGCCTACGAGCAGTACTTC. This gives the protein CASSLAAYEQYF.

This clonotype was seen ten or more times. CDR3 sequence (DNA): TGTGCCAGCAGCTTAGGGGATATCGGGGACCCGAAAAAACTGTTTTTT. Its translation is CASSLGDIGDPKKLFF. The chain links TRBV7-9 to TRBJ1-4; weak D call: TRBD1 (5 bases). CDR3 length equals 16 residues. Germline CDR1 reads SEHNR; CDR2 reads FQNEAQ (reference sequence). The V gene lost 1 base and the J gene lost 9 bases, with 18 bases spanning the gap.

This clonotype was observed at least ten times. The chain couples TRBV9 to TRBJ2-2; D not resolved. The V end was cut by 3 bases, the J end by 5 bases, with 14 bases between. The CDR3 covers 15 residues. Germline CDR1 is SGDLS and CDR2 is YYNGEE. The CDR3 region has the DNA TGTGCCAGCAGCGGACAATCTTTGAGGACCGGGGAGCTGTTTTTT. Residues: CASSGQSLRTGELFF.

This clonotype appeared many times. V and J are TRBV7-2 and TRBJ2-7, with 9 bases fitting TRBD2. V shed 8 bases and J 9 bases; nucleotides not matched to a gene: 14. Germline V gene sequence: CDR1 SGHTA, CDR2 FQGNSA. The CDR3 extends over 14 amino acids. This chain's CDR3 is CASSSGLALLGQYF. DNA of the CDR3: TGTGCCAGCTCTTCGGGACTAGCCCTTCTAGGGCAGTACTTC.

This clonotype was detected ten times or more. The J gene is TRBJ2-2, the V gene TRBV6-2 or TRBV6-3; D possibly corresponds to TRBD1 (6 bases). CDR1 and CDR2 from the germline V gene are MNHEY and SVGEGT. The length of the CDR3 is 15 residues. Trimming pared 5 bases from V and 7 bases from J, leaving 17 bases between. The CDR3 sequence is CASSGQTRGRGELFF. The CDR3 nucleotides are TGTGCCAGCAGTGGACAAACCAGGGGACGCGGGGAGCTGTTTTTT.

This clonotype occurred many times. DNA for the CDR3: TGCGCCAGCAGCTCCCGGACAGACACCGGGGAGCTGTTTTTT. Translation: CASSSRTDTGELFF. The V and J genes are TRBV5-1 and TRBJ2-2; the D gene is possibly TRBD1 (6 bases). Trimming left V 3 bases short and J 3 bases short, with 9 bases between. CDR3 size: 14 residues. The germline CDR1 and CDR2 sequences are SGHRS and YFSETQ.